This T cell receptor (beta chain) was captured by sequencing in a study of blood T cell repertoires in COVID-19. Note on this clone: The same CDR3 can be traced to other DNA sequences in this sample.

The V end lost 1 base, the J end lost 4 bases, and 6 bases lay between the germline ends. Germline CDR1 SGHRS, CDR2 YFSETQ. The CDR3 loop spans 13 amino acids. Generated by immunoSEQ multiplex PCR, the TCRdb table keeps only in-frame clones and is missing some. The sample lists 120,000 to 150,000 clones, 88% occurring once. This TCR was sampled from a woman aged 25 to 39 with acute COVID-19. The sequencing input was PBMCs or T cells enriched from blood (not recorded which). V and J are TRBV5-1 and TRBJ1-5; D gene ambiguous. The CDR3 DNA sequence: TGCGCCAGCAGCTTGAACGGTAATCAGCCCCAGCATTTT. It codes for CASSLNGNQPQHF.